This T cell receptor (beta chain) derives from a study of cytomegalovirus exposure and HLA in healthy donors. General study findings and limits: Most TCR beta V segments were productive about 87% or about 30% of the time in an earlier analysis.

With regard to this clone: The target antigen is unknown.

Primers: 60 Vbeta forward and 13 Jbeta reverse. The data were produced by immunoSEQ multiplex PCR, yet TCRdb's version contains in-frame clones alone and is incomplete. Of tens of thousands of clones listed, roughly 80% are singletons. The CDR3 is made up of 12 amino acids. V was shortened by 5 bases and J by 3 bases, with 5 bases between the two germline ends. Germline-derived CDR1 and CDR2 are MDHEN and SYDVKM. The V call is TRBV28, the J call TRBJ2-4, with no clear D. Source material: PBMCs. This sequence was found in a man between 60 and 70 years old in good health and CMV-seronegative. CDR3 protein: CASSIIKNIQYF. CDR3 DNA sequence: TGTGCCAGCAGTATCATCAAAAACATTCAGTACTTC.